Listed below are T cell receptor beta chains from one sample, sequenced in a study of T-cell reconstitution after alpha-beta-depleted transplantation in children. TCRdb re-called the PCR reads through MiXCR, storing one row per CDR3 protein. The sample includes hundreds of thousands of distinct CDR3 sequences, around 12% seen only once; the top ten take 0.79%. Material: PBMCs, obtained before TCRalphabeta/CD19-depleted stem cell transplant. Receptors originate from a girl aged 2-10 years with congenital amegakaryocytic thrombocytopenia, due to receive a stem cell transplant. The CDR3 runs from the conserved cysteine through the conserved F or W. The order of the fields is clone size, J gene, V gene, CDR3 protein. Size values are once, few and many counts, or a class for expanded clones, and some rows have none.

>few|TRBJ2-4|TRBV12-3/TRBV12-4
CASSFRARLALTPLVSKNIQYF
>many|TRBJ2-1|TRBV7-2
CASSLETSGSNEQFF
>many|TRBJ2-6|TRBV29-1
CSVTGSGANVLTF
>-|TRBJ1-1|TRBV20-1
CSAEKGENTEAFF
>many|TRBJ2-5|TRBV24-1
CATSSGGLQETQYF
>-|TRBJ2-1|TRBV7-9
CASMDRLASYNEQFF
>many|TRBJ2-1|TRBV12-3/TRBV12-4
CASREVYNEQFF
>many|TRBJ2-7|TRBV20-1
CSAEPSTSGDYEQYF
>many|TRBJ2-7|TRBV5-1
CASSLRPGVYEQYF
>many|TRBJ1-5|TRBV5-1
CASSLDSLYQPQHF
>many|TRBJ2-3|TRBV6-5
CASSFLGTATDTQYF
>few|TRBJ2-1|TRBV5-6
CASSSRSSSYNEQFF
>-|TRBJ2-5|TRBV7-6
CASSSRAGGTSAAQYF
>-|TRBJ2-4|TRBV4-1
CASSQGLAGGGGNIQYF
>-|TRBJ1-5|TRBV15
CATSRITGDQPQHF
>few|TRBJ2-2|TRBV5-1
CASSFRPPGGGFHSNTGELFF
>-|TRBJ2-5|TRBV11-2
CASRGLSSSLGETQYF
>many|TRBJ1-1|TRBV5-1
CASSSDRGHTEAFF
>many|TRBJ1-4|TRBV5-1
CASSLGGGDEKLFF
>many|TRBJ2-7|TRBV28
CASSRIRDRDYEQYF
>few|TRBJ2-1|TRBV5-1
CASSLSTSSIYEQFF
>few|TRBJ1-5|TRBV30
CAWSVSTSNQPQHF
>few|TRBJ1-2|TRBV5-1
CASNEEGARDGYTF
>-|TRBJ2-1|TRBV3-1
CASSWASGPSGSYNEQFF
>few|TRBJ2-7|TRBV5-1
CASSTRLVAAYEQYF
>few|TRBJ1-3|TRBV7-2
CASSSPWGGKSGNTIYF
>-|TRBJ2-4|TRBV7-8
CASSRGLAENIQYF
>-|TRBJ2-1|TRBV7-9
CASSLGGPGNNEQFF
>many|TRBJ2-3|TRBV5-6
CASSELAGASDTQYF
>many|TRBJ1-3|TRBV12-3/TRBV12-4
CASTPTGNGNTIYF
>many|TRBJ2-1|TRBV5-1
CASSLAVAGRVNEQFF
>many|TRBJ2-7|TRBV10-3
CAISESTGGIYDEQYF
>-|TRBJ2-2|TRBV20-1
CSASGSTGANTGELFF
>many|TRBJ2-2|TRBV11-2
CASRNTDLGQQVGELFF
>few|TRBJ2-1|TRBV7-3
CASSLGTSAGNNEQFF
>many|TRBJ1-2|TRBV5-1
CASSWWGKLEGYTF
>few|TRBJ1-5|TRBV28
CAIRMGNQPQHF